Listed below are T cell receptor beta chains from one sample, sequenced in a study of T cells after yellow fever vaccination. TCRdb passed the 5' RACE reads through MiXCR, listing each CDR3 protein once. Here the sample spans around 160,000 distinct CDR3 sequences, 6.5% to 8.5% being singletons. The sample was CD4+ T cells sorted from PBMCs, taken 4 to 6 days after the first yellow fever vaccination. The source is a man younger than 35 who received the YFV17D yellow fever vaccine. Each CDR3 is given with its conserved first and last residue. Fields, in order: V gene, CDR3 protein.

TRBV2	CAFTRLAGVHLTDTQYF
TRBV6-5	CASSYSATEGNYGYTF
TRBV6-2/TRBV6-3	CASSLLPWGGLSTDTQYF
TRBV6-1	CASGARDRGTEAFF
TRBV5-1	CASSLGDKNYEQYF
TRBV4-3	CASSQERQRPSTDTQYF
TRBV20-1	CSARSVGEDTQYF
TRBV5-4	CASSPTTIGGGTDTQYF
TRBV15	CATSTRDYTLHF
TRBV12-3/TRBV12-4	CASSLDLNTEAFF
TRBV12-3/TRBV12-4	CASAANTGELFF
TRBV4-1	CASSQVYGTILGNEQFF
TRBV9	CASSVVSGVNTGELFF
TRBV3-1	CASSPGHRDQPQHF
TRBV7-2	CASSPAGWGNTIYF
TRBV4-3	CASSPYGQGYTEAFF
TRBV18	CASSPMAGYMDYGYTF
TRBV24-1	CATSDPRGSTDTQYF
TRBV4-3	CASSQEILNTGELFF
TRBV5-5	CASSGGGTVFGTQYF
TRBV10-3	CAISEFSANTGELFF
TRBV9	CASSVWGDQETQYF
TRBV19	CASSISVNTGELFF
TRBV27	CASSFKGDGYTF